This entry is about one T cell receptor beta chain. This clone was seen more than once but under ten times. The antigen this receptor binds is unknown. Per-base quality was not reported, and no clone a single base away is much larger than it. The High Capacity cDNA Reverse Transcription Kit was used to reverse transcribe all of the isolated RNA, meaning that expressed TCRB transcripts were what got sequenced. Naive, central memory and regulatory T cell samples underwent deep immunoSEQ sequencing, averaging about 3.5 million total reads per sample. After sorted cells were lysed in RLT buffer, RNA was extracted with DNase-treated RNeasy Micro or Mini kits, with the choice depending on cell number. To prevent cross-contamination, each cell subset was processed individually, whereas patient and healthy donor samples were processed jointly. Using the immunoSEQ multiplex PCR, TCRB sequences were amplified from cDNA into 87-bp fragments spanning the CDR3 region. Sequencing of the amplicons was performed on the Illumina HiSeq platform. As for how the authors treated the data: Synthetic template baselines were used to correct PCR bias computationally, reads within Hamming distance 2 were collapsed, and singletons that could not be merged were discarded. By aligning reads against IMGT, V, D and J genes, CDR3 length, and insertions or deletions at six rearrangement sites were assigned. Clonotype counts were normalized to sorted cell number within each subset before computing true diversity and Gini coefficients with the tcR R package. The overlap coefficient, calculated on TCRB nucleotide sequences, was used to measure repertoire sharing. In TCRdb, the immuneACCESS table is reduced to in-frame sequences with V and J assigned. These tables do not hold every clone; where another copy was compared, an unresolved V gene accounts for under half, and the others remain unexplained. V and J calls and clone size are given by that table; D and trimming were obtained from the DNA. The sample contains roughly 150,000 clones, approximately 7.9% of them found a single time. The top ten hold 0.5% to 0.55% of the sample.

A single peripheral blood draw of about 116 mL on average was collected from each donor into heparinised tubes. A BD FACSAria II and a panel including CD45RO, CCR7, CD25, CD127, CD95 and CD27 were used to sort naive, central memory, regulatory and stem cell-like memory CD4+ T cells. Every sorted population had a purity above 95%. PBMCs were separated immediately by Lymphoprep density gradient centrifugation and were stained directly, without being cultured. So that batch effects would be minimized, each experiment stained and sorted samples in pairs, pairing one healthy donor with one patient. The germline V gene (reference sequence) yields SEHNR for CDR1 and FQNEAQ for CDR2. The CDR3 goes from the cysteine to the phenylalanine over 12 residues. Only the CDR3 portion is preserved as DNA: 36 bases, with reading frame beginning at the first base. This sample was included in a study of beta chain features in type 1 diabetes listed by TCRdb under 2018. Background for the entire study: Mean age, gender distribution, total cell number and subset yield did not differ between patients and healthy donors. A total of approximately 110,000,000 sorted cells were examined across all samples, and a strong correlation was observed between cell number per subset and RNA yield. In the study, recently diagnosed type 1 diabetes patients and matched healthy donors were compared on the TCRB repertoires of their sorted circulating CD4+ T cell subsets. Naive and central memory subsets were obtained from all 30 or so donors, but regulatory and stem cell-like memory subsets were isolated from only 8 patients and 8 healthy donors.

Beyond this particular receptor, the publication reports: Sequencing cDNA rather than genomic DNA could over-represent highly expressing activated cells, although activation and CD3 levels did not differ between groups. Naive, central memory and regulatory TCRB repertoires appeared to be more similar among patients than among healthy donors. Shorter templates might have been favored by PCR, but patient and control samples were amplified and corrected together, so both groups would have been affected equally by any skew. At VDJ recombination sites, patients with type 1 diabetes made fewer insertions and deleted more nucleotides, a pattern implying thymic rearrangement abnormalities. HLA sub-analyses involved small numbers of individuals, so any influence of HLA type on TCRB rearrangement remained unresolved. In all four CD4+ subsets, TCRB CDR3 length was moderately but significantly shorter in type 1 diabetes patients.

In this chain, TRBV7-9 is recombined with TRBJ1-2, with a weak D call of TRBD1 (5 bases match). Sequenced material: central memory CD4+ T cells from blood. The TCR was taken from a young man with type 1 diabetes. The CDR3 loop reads CASGGPAYGYTF. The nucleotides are TGTGCTTCGGGGGGTCCCGCCTATGGCTACACCTTC.